This is a list of T cell receptor beta chains from one sample in a study of T cell repertoires in cytomegalovirus infection. MiXCR, applied by TCRdb to the reads, yields one record per CDR3 protein. The sample holds 300,000 to 400,000 distinct CDR3 sequences, about a sixth seen once. Sequencing used PBMCs. The receptors were gathered from a human donor in good health (CMV status not recorded). Some clones in this sample may be carry-over from other donors' samples. CDR3s leave out the opening cysteine and the closing phenylalanine or tryptophan.

v_gene,j_gene,CDR3aa
TRBV7-2,TRBJ1-5,ASSLASGLWEPQH
TRBV20-1,TRBJ1-2,SARDRQGYGYT
TRBV24-1,TRBJ2-3,ATSGTSGGRDTQY
TRBV11-2,TRBJ2-1,ASSLGPYNEQF
TRBV12-3/TRBV12-4,TRBJ2-7,ASSSHSLDYEQY
TRBV6-5,TRBJ2-2,ASSYSVGGGELF
TRBV7-2,TRBJ2-1,ASSLMGNEQF
TRBV5-1,TRBJ2-7,ASSFAVESYEQY
TRBV18,TRBJ1-2,ASSPPGRYGYT
TRBV7-9,TRBJ2-2,ASSLSQTGRTGELF
TRBV7-8,TRBJ1-2,ASSLLTGGNYGYT
TRBV12-3/TRBV12-4,TRBJ2-1,ASSRAGTSGQF
TRBV12-3/TRBV12-4,TRBJ1-3,ASSFQSGNTIY
TRBV7-8,TRBJ1-6,ASSLRGTRSYNSPLH
TRBV6-1,TRBJ1-4,ASRIRGATNEKLF
TRBV6-6,TRBJ1-5,ASTTGPRDNQPQH
TRBV7-6,TRBJ1-1,ASSLVSGYTEAF
TRBV19,TRBJ2-4,ASSILQGGGKNIQY
TRBV27,TRBJ2-3,ASSFLPRTTDTQY
TRBV6-2/TRBV6-3,TRBJ1-2,ASGKLDRNYGYT
TRBV20-1,TRBJ2-3,SARAAIAGGTDTQY
TRBV28,TRBJ1-5,ASSFLHEDQPQH
TRBV7-8,TRBJ1-5,ASSLVERNQPQH
TRBV7-9,TRBJ2-3,ASSQSASGSGDTQY
TRBV6-2/TRBV6-3,TRBJ1-5,ASRAWAGGNQPQH
TRBV7-2,TRBJ1-3,ASTPRTGADTIY
TRBV7-2,TRBJ2-3,ASSPPTETQY
TRBV7-9,TRBJ2-3,ASSRETDTQY
TRBV5-1,TRBJ1-1,ASSLEGTETEAF
TRBV7-9,TRBJ1-2,ASSPFDRANYGYT
TRBV7-2,TRBJ2-5,ASSLALETQY
TRBV20-1,TRBJ2-6,SASRGGAGANVLT
TRBV7-9,TRBJ2-7,ASSFNGEVYEQY
TRBV7-8,TRBJ1-6,ASSLTRSESPLH
TRBV7-2,TRBJ1-4,ASSLGGNEKLF
TRBV7-2,TRBJ1-6,ASSREPAAINSPLH
TRBV10-3,TRBJ1-5,AISESRPGGNQPQH
TRBV6-2/TRBV6-3,TRBJ2-1,ASSWYVGEQF
TRBV11-2,TRBJ1-1,ASSLYQGTEAF
TRBV6-2/TRBV6-3,TRBJ2-2,ASSQGLAPGTGELF
TRBV20-1,TRBJ1-5,SARKTGDQPQH
TRBV4-1,TRBJ1-6,ASSRGQILNSPLH
TRBV11-3,TRBJ2-3,ASSHPYSDTQY
TRBV4-1,TRBJ1-2,ASSQIDSLPRGYT
TRBV6-1,TRBJ2-1,ATESLTYNEQF